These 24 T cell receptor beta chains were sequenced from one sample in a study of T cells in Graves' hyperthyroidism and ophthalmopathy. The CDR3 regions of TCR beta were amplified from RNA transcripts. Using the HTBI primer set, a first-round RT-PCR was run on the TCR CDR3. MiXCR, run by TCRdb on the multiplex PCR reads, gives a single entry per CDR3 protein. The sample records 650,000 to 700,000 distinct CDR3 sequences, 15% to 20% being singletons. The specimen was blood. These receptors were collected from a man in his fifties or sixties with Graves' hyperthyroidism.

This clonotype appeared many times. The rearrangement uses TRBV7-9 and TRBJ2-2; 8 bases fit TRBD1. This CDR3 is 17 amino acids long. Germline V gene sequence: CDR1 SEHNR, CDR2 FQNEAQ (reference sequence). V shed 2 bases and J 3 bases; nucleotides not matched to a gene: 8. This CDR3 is CASSLMLQGADTGELFF. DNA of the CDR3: TGTGCCAGCAGCTTAATGTTGCAGGGGGCGGACACCGGGGAGCTGTTTTTT.

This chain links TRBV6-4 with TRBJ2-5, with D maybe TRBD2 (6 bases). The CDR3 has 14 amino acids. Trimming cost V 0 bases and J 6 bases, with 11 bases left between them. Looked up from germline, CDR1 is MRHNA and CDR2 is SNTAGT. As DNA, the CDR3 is TGTGCCAGCAGTGACTCACGGGGGAGGAAGACCCAGTACTTC. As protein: CASSDSRGRKTQYF.

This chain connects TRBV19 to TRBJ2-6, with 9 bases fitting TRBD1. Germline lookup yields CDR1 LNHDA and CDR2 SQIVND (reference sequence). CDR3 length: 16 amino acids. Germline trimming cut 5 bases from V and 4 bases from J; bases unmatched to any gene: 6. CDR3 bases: TGTGCCAGTAGTGTGACAGGGGGAACAGGGGCCAACGTCCTGACTTTC. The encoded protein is CASSVTGGTGANVLTF.

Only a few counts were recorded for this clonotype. The CDR3 nucleotides are TGCGCCAGCAGCCAGGAACTAGCGGCTGGGGTAGATACGCAGTATTTT. Protein product: CASSQELAAGVDTQYF. The chain combines TRBV4-1 with TRBJ2-3; 8 bases agree with TRBD2. V was clipped by 3 bases and J by 5 bases; unmatched bases: 10. The CDR3 covers 16 residues. The V gene's germline CDR1 is MGHRA and CDR2 YSYEKL.

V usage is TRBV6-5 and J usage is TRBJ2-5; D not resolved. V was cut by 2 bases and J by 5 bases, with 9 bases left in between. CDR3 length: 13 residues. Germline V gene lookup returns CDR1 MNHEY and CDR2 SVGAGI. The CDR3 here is CASSYIPGETQYF. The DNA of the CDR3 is TGTGCCAGCAGTTACATTCCCGGGGAGACCCAGTACTTC.

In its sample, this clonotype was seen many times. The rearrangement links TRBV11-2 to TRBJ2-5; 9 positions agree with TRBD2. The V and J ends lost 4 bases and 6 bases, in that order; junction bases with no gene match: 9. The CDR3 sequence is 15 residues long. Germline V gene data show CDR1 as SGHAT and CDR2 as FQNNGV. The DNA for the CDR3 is TGTGCCAGCAGCTCAGTAGCGGGAGCCATGAAGACCCAGTACTTC. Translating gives CASSSVAGAMKTQYF.

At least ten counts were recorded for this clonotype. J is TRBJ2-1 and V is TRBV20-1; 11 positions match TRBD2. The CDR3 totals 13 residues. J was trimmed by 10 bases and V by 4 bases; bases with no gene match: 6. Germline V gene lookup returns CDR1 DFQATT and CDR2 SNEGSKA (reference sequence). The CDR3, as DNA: TGCAGTGCTAAACTAGCGGGAGCGTGGGAGCAGTTCTTC. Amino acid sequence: CSAKLAGAWEQFF.

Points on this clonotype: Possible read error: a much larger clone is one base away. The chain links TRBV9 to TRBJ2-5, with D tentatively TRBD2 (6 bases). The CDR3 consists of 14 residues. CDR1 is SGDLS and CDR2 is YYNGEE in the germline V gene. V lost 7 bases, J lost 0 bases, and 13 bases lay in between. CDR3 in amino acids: CASGGDGYQETQYF. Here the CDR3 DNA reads TGTGCCAGCGGCGGGGACGGGTACCAAGAGACCCAGTACTTC.

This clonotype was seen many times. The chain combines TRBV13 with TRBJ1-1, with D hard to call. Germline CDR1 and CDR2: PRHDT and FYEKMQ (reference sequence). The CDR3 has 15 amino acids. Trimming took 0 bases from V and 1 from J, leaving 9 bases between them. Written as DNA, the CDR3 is TGTGCCAGCAGCTTAGGTATCTCTAGGAACACTGAAGCTTTCTTT. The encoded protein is CASSLGISRNTEAFF.

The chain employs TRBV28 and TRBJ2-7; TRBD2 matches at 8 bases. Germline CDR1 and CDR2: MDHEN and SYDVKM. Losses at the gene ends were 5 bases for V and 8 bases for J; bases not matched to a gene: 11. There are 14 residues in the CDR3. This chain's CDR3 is CASSTLTGGYKQYF. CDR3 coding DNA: TGTGCCAGCAGTACTCTGACGGGAGGGTACAAGCAGTACTTC.

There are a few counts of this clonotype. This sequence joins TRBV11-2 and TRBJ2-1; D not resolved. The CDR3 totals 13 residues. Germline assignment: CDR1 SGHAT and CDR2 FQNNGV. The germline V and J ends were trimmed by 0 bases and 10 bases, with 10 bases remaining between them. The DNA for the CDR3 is TGTGCCAGCAGCTTAGATCTTCGGAGAGAGCAGTTCTTC. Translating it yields CASSLDLRREQFF.

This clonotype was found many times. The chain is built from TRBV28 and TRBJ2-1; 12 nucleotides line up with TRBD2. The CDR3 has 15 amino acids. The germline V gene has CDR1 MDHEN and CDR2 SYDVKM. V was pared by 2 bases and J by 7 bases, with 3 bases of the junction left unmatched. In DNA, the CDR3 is TGTGCCAGCAGTTTACTAGCGGGAGGGGAAAATGAGCAGTTCTTC. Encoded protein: CASSLLAGGENEQFF.

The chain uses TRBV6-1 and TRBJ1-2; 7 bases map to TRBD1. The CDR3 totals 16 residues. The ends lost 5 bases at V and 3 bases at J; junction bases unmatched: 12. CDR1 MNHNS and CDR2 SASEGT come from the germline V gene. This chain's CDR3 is CASSKGQPGVDYGYTF. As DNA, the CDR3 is TGTGCCAGCAGTAAGGGACAGCCGGGAGTTGACTATGGCTACACCTTC.

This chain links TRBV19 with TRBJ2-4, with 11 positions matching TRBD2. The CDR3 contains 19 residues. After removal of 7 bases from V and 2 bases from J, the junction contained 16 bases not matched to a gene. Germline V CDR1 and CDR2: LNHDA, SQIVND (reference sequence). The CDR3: CASTDGGASGRRPKNIQYF. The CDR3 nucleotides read TGTGCCAGTACTGATGGAGGGGCTAGCGGGAGGAGGCCCAAAAACATTCAGTACTTC. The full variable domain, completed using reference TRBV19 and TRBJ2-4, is DGGITQSPKYLFRKEGQNVTLSCEQNLNHDAMYWYRQDPGQGLRLIYYSQIVNDFQKGDIAEGYSVSREKKESFPLTVTSAQKNPTAFYLCASTDGGASGRRPKNIQYFGAGTRLSVL.

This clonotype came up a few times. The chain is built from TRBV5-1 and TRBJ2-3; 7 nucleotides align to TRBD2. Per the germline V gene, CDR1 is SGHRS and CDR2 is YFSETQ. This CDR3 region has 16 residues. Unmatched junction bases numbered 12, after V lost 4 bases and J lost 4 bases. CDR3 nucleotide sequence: TGCGCCAGCAGCCCTGGTTGGGCTGCGGGAGCAGATACGCAGTATTTT. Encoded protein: CASSPGWAAGADTQYF.

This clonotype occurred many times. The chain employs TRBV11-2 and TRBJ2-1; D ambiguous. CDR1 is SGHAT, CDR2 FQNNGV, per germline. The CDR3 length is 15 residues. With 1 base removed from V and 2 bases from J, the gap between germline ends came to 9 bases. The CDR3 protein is CASSLGPKAYNEQFF. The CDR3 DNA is TGTGCCAGCAGCTTAGGACCGAAAGCCTACAATGAGCAGTTCTTC.

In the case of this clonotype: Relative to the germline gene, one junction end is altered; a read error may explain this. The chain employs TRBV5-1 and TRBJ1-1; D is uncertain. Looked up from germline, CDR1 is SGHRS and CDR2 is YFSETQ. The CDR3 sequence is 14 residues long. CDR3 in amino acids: CASGLDVGYTEAFF. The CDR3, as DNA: TGCGCCAGCGGCTTGGATGTGGGTTACACTGAAGCTTTCTTT.

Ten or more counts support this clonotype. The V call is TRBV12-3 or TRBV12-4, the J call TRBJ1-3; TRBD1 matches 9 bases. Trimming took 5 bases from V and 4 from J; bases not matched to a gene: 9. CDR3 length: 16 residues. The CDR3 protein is CASSPGQGVYGNTIYF. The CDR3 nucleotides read TGTGCCAGCAGTCCGGGACAGGGAGTATACGGAAACACCATATATTTT.

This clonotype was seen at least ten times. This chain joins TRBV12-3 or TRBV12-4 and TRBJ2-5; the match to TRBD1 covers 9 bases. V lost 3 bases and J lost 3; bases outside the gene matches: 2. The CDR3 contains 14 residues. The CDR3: CASSLGQGKETQYF. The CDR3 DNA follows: TGTGCCAGCAGTTTGGGACAGGGAAAAGAGACCCAGTACTTC.

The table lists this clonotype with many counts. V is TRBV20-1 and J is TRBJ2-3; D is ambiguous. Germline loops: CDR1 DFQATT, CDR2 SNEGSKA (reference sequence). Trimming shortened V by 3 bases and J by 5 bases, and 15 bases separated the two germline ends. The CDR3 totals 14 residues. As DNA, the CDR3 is TGCAGTGCTAGCGCGGCCAGGCGAATAGATACGCAGTATTTT. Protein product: CSASAARRIDTQYF.

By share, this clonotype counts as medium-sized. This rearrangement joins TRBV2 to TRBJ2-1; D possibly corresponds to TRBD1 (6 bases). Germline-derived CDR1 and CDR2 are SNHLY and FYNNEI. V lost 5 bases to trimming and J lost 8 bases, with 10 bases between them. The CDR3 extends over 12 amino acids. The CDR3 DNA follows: TGTGCCAGCAGTTCGGGACAAGATGAGCAGTTCTTC. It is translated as CASSSGQDEQFF. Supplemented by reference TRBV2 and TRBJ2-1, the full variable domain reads EPEVTQTPSHQVTQMGQEVILRCVPISNHLYFYWYRQILGQKVEFLVSFYNNEISEKSEIFDDQFSVERPDGSNFTLKIRSTKLEDSAMYFCASSSGQDEQFFGPGTRLTVL.

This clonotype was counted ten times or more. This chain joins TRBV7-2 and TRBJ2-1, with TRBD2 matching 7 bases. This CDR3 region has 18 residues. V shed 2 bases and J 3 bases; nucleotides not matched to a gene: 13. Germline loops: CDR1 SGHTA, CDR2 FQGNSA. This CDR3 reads CASSLSLPGGLLYNEQFF. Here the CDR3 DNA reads TGTGCCAGCAGCTTAAGTCTTCCGGGAGGCCTCCTCTACAATGAGCAGTTCTTC. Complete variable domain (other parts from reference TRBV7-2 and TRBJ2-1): GAGVSQSPSNKVTEKGKDVELRCDPISGHTALYWYRQSLGQGLEFLIYFQGNSAPDKSGLPSDRFSAERTGGSVSTLTIQRTQQEDSAVYLCASSLSLPGGLLYNEQFFGPGTRLTVL.

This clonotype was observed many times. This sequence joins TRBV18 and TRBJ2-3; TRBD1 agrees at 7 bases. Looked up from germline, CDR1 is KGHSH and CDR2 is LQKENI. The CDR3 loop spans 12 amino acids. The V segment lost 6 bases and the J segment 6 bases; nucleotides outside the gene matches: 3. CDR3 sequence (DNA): TGTGCCAGCTCCCGACAGGGCGATACGCAGTATTTT. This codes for CASSRQGDTQYF.

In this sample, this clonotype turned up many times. For the CDR3, the DNA is TGTGCCAGCAGGGATTACAATGAGCAGTTCTTC. This gives the protein CASRDYNEQFF. The gene calls are TRBV6-1 and TRBJ2-1, with D uncertain. V lost 6 bases, J lost 4 bases, and 4 bases lay in between. This CDR3 region has 11 residues. Germline loops: CDR1 MNHNS, CDR2 SASEGT.